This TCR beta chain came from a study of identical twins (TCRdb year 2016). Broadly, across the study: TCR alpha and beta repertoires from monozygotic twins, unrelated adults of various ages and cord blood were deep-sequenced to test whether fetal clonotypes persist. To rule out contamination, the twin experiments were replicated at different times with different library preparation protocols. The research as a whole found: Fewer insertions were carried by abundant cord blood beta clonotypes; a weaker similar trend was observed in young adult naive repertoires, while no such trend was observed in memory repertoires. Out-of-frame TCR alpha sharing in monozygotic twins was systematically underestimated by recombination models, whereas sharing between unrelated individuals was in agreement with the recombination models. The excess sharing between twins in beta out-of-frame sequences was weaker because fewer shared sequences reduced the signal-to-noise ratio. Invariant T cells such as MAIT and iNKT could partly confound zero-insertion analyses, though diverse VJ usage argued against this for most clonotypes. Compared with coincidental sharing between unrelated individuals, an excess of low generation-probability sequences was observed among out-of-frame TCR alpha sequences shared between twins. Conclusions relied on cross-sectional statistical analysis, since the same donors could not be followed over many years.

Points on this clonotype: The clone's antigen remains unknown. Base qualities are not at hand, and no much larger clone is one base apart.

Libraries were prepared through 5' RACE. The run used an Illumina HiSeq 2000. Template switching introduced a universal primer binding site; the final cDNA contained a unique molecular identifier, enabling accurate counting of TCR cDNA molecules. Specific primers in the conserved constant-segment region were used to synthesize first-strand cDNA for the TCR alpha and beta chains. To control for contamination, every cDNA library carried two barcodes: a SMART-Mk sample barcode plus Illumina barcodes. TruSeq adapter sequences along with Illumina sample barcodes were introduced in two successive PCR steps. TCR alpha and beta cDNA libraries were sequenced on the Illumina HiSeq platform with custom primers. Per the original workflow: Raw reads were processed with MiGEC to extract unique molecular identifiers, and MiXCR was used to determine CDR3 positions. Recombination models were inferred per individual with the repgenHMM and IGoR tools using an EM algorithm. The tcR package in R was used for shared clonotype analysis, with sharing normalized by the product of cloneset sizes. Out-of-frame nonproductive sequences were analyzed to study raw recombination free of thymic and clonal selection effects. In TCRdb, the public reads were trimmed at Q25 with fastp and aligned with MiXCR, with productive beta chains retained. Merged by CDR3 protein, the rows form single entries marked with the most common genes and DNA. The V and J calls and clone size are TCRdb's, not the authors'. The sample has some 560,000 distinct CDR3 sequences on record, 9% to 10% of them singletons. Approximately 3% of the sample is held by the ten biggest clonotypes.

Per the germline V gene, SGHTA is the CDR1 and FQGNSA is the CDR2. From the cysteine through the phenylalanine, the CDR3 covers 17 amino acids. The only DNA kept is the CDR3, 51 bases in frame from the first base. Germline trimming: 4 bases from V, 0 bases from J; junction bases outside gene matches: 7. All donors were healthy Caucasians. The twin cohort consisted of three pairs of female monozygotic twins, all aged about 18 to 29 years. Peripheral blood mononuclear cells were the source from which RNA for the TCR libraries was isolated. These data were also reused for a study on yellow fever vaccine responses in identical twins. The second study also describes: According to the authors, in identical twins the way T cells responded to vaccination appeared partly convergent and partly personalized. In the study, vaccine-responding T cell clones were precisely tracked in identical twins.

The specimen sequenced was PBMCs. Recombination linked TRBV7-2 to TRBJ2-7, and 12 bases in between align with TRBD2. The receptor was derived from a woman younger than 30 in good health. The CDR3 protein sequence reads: CASSSPSGGGASYEQYF. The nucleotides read TGTGCCAGCAGCTCCCCTAGCGGGGGGGGAGCCTCCTACGAGCAGTACTTC.